Presented here are 19 T cell receptor beta chains from one specimen sequenced in a study of Tregs in tolerant kidney transplant recipients. The protocol was immunoSEQ multiplex PCR, while the TCRdb copy is restricted to in-frame clones and leaves out a portion. Its clone listing holds roughly 53,000 clones. The sample here was CD4+ T cells from blood, taken before the transplant. The receptor source for this set is a human donor who received a combined kidney and bone marrow transplant.

A remark on this clone: Coverage ceases 3 residues before the CDR3 finishes, and the germline J gene fills in the end. The rearrangement joins TRBV6-1 to TRBJ1-3; 11 bases agree with TRBD1. The CDR3 is made up of 16 amino acids. From germline, CDR1 is MNHNS and CDR2 SASEGT. Trimming removed 2 bases from V and 5 bases from J; junction bases left unmatched: 5. The part of the CDR3 DNA that was read is TGTGCCAGCAGTGAATTTGGGACAGGGGGACGAAACACC. Protein sequence: CASSEFGTGGRNT. The CDR3 reads in full as CASSEFGTGGRNTIYF.

Concerning this clone itself: From the germline J gene comes the end of the CDR3, since the read stops 3 residues before it. The rearrangement uses TRBV7-2 and TRBJ2-5; 13 nucleotides align to TRBD2. The CDR3 loop spans 15 amino acids. Germline CDR1 reads SGHTA; CDR2 reads FQGNSA. Losses at the gene ends were 5 bases for V and 5 bases for J; bases not matched to a gene: 5. CDR3 bases read: TGTGCCAGCAGCCCACTAGCGGGGGGGCAGGAGACC. Its protein is CASSPLAGGQET. The CDR3 in full is CASSPLAGGQETQYF. Looking up the rest from reference TRBV7-2 and TRBJ2-5 gives the full variable domain: GAGVSQSPSNKVTEKGKDVELRCDPISGHTALYWYRQSLGQGLEFLIYFQGNSAPDKSGLPSDRFSAERTGGSVSTLTIQRTQQEDSAVYLCASSPLAGGQETQYFGPGTRLLVL.

About this clone: The read ends 3 residues shy of where the CDR3 ends; the end is completed using the germline J gene. The chain recombines TRBV7-6 with TRBJ2-3; D is ambiguous. The germline V gene encodes CDR1 SGHVS and CDR2 FNYEAQ. The CDR3 extends over 13 amino acids. CDR3 DNA (partial): TGTGCCAGCAGGGGCGAGTTCTACCACCCG. It encodes CASRGEFYHP. The full CDR3 sequence reads CASRGEFYHPQYF. Filled out from reference TRBV7-6 and TRBJ2-3, the complete variable domain reads GAGVSQSPRYKVTKRGQDVALRCDPISGHVSLYWYRQALGQGPEFLTYFNYEAQQDKSGLPNDRFSAERPEGSISTLTIQRTEQRDSAMYRCASRGEFYHPQYFGPGTRLTVL.

Points on this clone: Read sequence stops 3 residues before the CDR3 end, and the germline J gene provides the missing end. The chain is built from TRBV19 and TRBJ1-1; 7 bases line up with TRBD1. Germline CDR1 and CDR2: LNHDA and SQIVND (reference sequence). The CDR3 consists of 13 residues. The CDR3 sequence: CASSPQTGFRAFF. The part of the CDR3 DNA that was read is TGTGCCAGTAGTCCCCAGACAGGGTTCAGG.

As for this clone: The missing CDR3 end, 3 residues past where the read stops, is filled in from the germline J gene. The chain has TRBV5-6 and TRBJ1-5; D remains unclear. The CDR3 loop spans 14 amino acids. CDR1 is SGHDT, CDR2 YYEEEE, per germline. Trimming pared 4 bases from V and 8 bases from J, leaving 16 bases between. The CDR3 here is CASSPSGHKEPQHF. The DNA read from the CDR3 is TGTGCCAGCAGCCCCAGTGGCCATAAAGAGCCC.

Note on this clone: The CDR3 goes on 3 residues after the read ends, and that part is filled in from the germline J gene. V usage is TRBV2 and J usage is TRBJ2-1, with 7 positions matching TRBD2. Trimming cost V 4 bases and J 4 bases; bases outside gene matches: 1. The V gene's germline CDR1 is SNHLY and CDR2 FYNNEI. The CDR3 extends over 13 amino acids. CDR3 loop: CASSAGGYNEQFF. The sequenced CDR3 bases are TGTGCCAGCAGTGCGGGGGGTTACAATGAG.

A note on this clone: The DNA ends 3 residues before the CDR3 does, and the rest of the CDR3 is filled in from the germline J gene. The rearrangement links TRBV2 to TRBJ2-4, with a tentative D call TRBD2 (6 bases). The V gene's germline CDR1 is SNHLY and CDR2 FYNNEI. The CDR3 runs 14 residues. Between the trimmed V and J ends, which lost 8 bases and 0 bases, there was a span of 11 bases. Partial CDR3 DNA: TGTGCCAGCGGAGAGGGACTAGCCAAAAACATT. Translating it yields CASGEGLAKNI. The CDR3 reads in full as CASGEGLAKNIQYF.

Note on this clone: The read stops 3 residues short of the end of the CDR3; the missing end is completed from the germline J gene. The chain uses TRBV6-4 and TRBJ1-2, with D maybe TRBD1 (5 bases). The CDR3 is 13 residues long. The V and J ends lost 6 bases and 6 bases respectively, with 14 bases between them. Germline V gives CDR1 MRHNA, CDR2 SNTAGT. Partial CDR3 DNA: TGTGCCAGCAGACAAGGCGGGGGGAATGGC. Translated: CASRQGGGNG. The whole CDR3 protein is CASRQGGGNGYTF.

To note about this clone: Read sequence stops 3 residues before the CDR3 end, and the germline J gene provides the missing end. The V call is TRBV11-2, the J call TRBJ2-2; 7 bases align to TRBD1. V lost 5 bases, J lost 5 bases, and 8 bases stayed unmatched. CDR1 is SGHAT and CDR2 is FQNNGV in the germline V gene. The CDR3 sequence is 15 residues long. CDR3 bases read: TGTGCCAGCAGCCCGCTGAGGGGGCGAACCGGGGAG. Translated: CASSPLRGRTGE. Given in full, the CDR3 is CASSPLRGRTGELFF.

Details on this clone: The read finishes 3 residues shy of the CDR3 end, and the germline J gene is used to complete it. The rearrangement links TRBV19 to TRBJ2-4; D possibly corresponds to TRBD1 (6 bases). Germline V lookup: CDR1 LNHDA, CDR2 SQIVND (reference sequence). Trimming pared 1 base from V and 1 base from J, leaving 14 bases between. The CDR3 spans 17 residues. The CDR3 loop reads CASSIGGQGPAKNIQYF. The part of the CDR3 DNA that was read is TGTGCCAGTAGTATAGGGGGTCAGGGGCCGGCCAAAAACATT.

With respect to this clone: The sequence runs out 3 residues before the end of the CDR3; the remainder is reconstructed from the germline J gene. The chain recombines TRBV19 with TRBJ1-2, with TRBD1 matching over 7 bases. The CDR3 has 13 residues. Germline values: CDR1 LNHDA, CDR2 SQIVND (reference sequence). This CDR3 reads CASSMRGGNGYTF. Incomplete CDR3 DNA: TGTGCCAGTAGTATGCGAGGGGGCAACGGC.

On this clone itself: The missing CDR3 end, 3 residues past where the read stops, is filled in from the germline J gene. The chain is built from TRBV2 and TRBJ1-1; D not certain. Per germline, CDR1 SNHLY and CDR2 FYNNEI. V was trimmed by 7 bases and J by 3 bases, leaving 15 bases between them. This CDR3 region has 14 residues. The CDR3 loop is CASNVWASDTEAFF. The DNA read from the CDR3 is TGTGCCAGCAACGTGTGGGCCTCGGACACTGAA.

To note about this clone: With the read ending 3 residues before the CDR3 end, the germline J gene is used to fill in that end. This chain links TRBV29-1 with TRBJ1-2; 8 nucleotides line up with TRBD1. CDR3 size: 13 residues. The J segment lost 7 bases and the V segment lost 4 bases, leaving 8 bases of the junction unmatched. The germline gives CDR1 SQVTM, CDR2 ANQGSEA. CDR3 amino acids: CSVVGQGKGGYTF. CDR3 bases read: TGCAGCGTTGTCGGACAGGGAAAGGGTGGC.

Points on this clone: The CDR3 extends 3 residues past the end of the read, so its final part is completed from the germline J gene. The genes are TRBV7-2 and TRBJ2-3, with 9 bases that match TRBD2. The length of the CDR3 is 15 residues. CDR1 and CDR2 (germline): SGHTA, FQGNSA. Trimming took 7 bases from V and 6 from J; bases not matched to a gene: 11. The CDR3 is CASTHSSGEADTQYF. The covered CDR3 bases are TGTGCCAGCACCCACTCTAGCGGGGAGGCTGATACG.

With regard to this clone: An end of the junction does not agree with germline; a read error may underlie this. The read falls 3 residues short of the CDR3 end, and the missing part is taken from the germline J gene. The chain has TRBV2 and TRBJ2-7, with 7 bases that match TRBD1. The CDR3 is 16 residues long. Germline CDR1 SNHLY, CDR2 FYNNEI. The CDR3 bases that were read are TGTGCCAGCAGTGACCCCCGGACAGGTATCTCCTGCGAG. Its translation is CASSDPRTGISCE. The full-length CDR3 reads as CASSDPRTGISCEQYF.

As to this clone: The read halts 3 residues ahead of the CDR3 end, with the missing end drawn from the germline J gene. V is TRBV2 and J is TRBJ1-4; 8 nucleotides line up with TRBD1. Germline assignment: CDR1 SNHLY and CDR2 FYNNEI. With V trimmed by 6 bases and J by 4 bases, 7 bases remained unmatched. This CDR3 contains 15 residues. The CDR3 here is CASSRRGRGNEKLFF. Incomplete CDR3 DNA: TGTGCCAGCAGCCGCAGGGGGCGCGGTAATGAAAAA.

As for this clone: Read coverage stops 3 residues before the CDR3 terminus; the germline J gene supplies the remainder. The genes are TRBV20-1 and TRBJ1-1; TRBD1 might be the D (6 bases). Trimming took 6 bases from V and 0 from J, leaving 14 bases between them. This CDR3 has 14 residues. In germline, CDR1 is DFQATT, CDR2 SNEGSKA (reference sequence). The CDR3 sequence: CSAYRGGMNTEAFF. The CDR3 DNA, read in part, is TGCAGTGCCTACCGGGGGGGCATGAACACTGAA.

CDR3 sequence: CASWGQGATGELFF. The part of the CDR3 DNA that was read is TGTGCCAGCTGGGGGCAGGGGGCTACCGGGGAG. The chain combines TRBV6-2 or TRBV6-3 with TRBJ2-2, with 8 bases matching TRBD1. The read halts 3 residues ahead of the CDR3 end, with the missing end drawn from the germline J gene. J was trimmed by 5 bases and V by 8 bases; bases with no gene match: 7. The length of the CDR3 is 14 residues. Germline CDR1 is MNHEY and CDR2 is SVGEGT.

In the case of this clone: The sequenced fragment ends 3 residues before the CDR3 boundary, so the rest is inferred from the germline J gene. The V gene is TRBV30, the J gene TRBJ2-7; 7 nucleotides align to TRBD2. The germline V gene has CDR1 GTSNPN and CDR2 SVGIG (reference sequence). Trimming cost V 3 bases and J 2 bases; bases outside gene matches: 16. The CDR3 has 17 amino acids. CDR3 sequence reads: CAWRDLHTAGQTYEQYF. Partial CDR3 DNA: TGTGCCTGGAGAGATTTACATACAGCGGGGCAGACCTACGAG.